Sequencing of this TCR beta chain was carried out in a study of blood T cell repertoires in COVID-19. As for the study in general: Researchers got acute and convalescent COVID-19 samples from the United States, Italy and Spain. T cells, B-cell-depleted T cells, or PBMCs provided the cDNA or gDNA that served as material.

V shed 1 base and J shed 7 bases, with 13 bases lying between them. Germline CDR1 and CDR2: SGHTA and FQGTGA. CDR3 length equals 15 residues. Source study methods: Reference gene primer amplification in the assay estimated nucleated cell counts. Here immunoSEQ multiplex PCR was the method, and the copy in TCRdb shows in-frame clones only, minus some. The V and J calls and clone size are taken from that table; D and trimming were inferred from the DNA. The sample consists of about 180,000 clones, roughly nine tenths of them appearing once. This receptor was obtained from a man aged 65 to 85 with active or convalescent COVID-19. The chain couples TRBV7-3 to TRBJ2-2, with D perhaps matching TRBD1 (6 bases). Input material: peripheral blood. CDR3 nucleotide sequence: TGTGCCAGCAGCTTAATCCCCCAAGGGGGCGGGGAGCTGTTTTTT. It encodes CASSLIPQGGGELFF.